This T cell receptor (beta chain) was retrieved from a study of cytomegalovirus exposure and HLA in healthy donors. The CDR3 length is 14 residues. CDR1 and CDR2 (germline): MDHEN, SYDVKM. Unmatched junction bases numbered 7, after V lost 5 bases and J lost 4 bases. Study results and limitations: Many donors carried some public TCRs, although rarity characterized most TCR sequences. Later findings reportedly placed an Asian-associated ancestry cluster below the approximately 670-donor mean for N-insertions.

The PCR employed 60 Vbeta primers together with 13 Jbeta primers. Measured with immunoSEQ multiplex PCR; TCRdb has only the in-frame clones, and not every one. The listing records roughly 150,000 clones. With respect to this clone: Antigen specificity is unknown.

Sequences were obtained from PBMCs. V is TRBV28 and J is TRBJ1-1; TRBD1 matches at 7 bases. This TCR was sampled from a woman aged 50 to 65 in good health and CMV-seronegative. CDR3 DNA sequence: TGTGCCAGCAGTGCGGGACAGAGAGGCACTGAAGCTTTCTTT. Translation gives CASSAGQRGTEAFF. Variable domain in full (rest from reference TRBV28 and TRBJ1-1): DVKVTQSSRYLVKRTGEKVFLECVQDMDHENMFWYRQDPGLGLRLIYFSYDVKMKEKGDIPEGYSVSREKKERFSLILESASTNQTSMYLCASSAGQRGTEAFFGQGTRLTVV.